This T cell receptor beta chain was profiled in a study of T-cell memory formation after mild COVID-19. Findings and limits, study-wide: CD4+ contracting clones lay mainly in CM and EM, CD8+ ones in EMRA.

The CDR3 runs to 14 residues. Trimming took off 4 bases at V and 4 bases at J, with 14 bases between the two ends. Germline lookup yields CDR1 LGHNA and CDR2 YSLEER. Each CDR3 protein gets one entry after TCRdb re-called the 5' RACE reads with MiXCR. The top ten hold roughly 23% of the sample, which has some 280,000 distinct CDR3 sequences, around 15% seen once. With respect to this clonotype: As yet, its antigen is unknown.

This TCR derives from a man aged 18-30 years who had mild COVID-19 (a few samples of this study predate the infection). Cell type and time point are not known. This chain links TRBV4-3 with TRBJ2-7; D may be TRBD2 (5 bases). Sequenced material: PBMCs or a T cell subset sorted from them (not recorded which). CDR3 residues: CASSLERSGYEQYF. Here the CDR3 DNA reads TGCGCCAGCAGCCTAGAACGGTCGGGGTACGAGCAGTACTTC.